At least ten counts were recorded for the clone carrying this T cell receptor beta chain. Its antigen is as yet unknown. Researchers made TCR beta libraries by using iRepertoire HTBI primers and running Arm-PCR on CDR3 regions. TCRdb redid the calling of the multiplex PCR reads with MiXCR, one entry per CDR3 protein. The table records 400,000 to 550,000 distinct CDR3 sequences, approximately 16% of them present only once. This specimen comes from a study of regulatory T cells in long-lasting Graves disease. Points from the study as a whole: With a small sample size, accuracy may have been reduced.

The CDR3 runs to 16 residues. Trimming removed 3 bases at V and 8 bases at J, with 20 bases between. Time point of the sample: newly diagnosed GD, antithyroid drugs for less than 3 months. PBMC RNA served as the TCR library source. The same sample was also studied in work on T cells in Graves' hyperthyroidism and ophthalmopathy.

The receptor was derived from a young woman with Graves disease. Sample: peripheral blood mononuclear cells (PBMCs), taken at new diagnosis, from a patient treated with antithyroid drugs. The chain combines TRBV12-3 or TRBV12-4 with TRBJ2-1; D gene uncertain. The CDR3 protein is CASSLSGLEWMHEQFF. CDR3 in DNA: TGTGCCAGCAGTTTGAGTGGGTTGGAGTGGATGCATGAGCAGTTCTTC.